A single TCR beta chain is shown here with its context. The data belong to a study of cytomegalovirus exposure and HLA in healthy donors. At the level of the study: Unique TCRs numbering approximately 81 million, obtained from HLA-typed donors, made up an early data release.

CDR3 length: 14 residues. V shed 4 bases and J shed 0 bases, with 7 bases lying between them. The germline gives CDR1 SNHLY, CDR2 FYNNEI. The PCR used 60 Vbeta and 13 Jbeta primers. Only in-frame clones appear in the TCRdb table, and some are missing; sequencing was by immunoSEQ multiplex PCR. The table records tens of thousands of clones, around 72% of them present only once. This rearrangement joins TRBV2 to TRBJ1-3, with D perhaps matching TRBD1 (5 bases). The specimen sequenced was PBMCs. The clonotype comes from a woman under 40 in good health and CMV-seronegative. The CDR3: CASSGQSSGNTIYF. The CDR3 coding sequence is TGTGCCAGCAGTGGACAGTCCTCTGGAAACACCATATATTTT.